This TCR beta chain stems from a study of blood T cells in healthy people across ages. Looking at the study overall: Template-switching capture recovered about one barcoded beta molecule per two T cells. Study-wide points: More naive CD4+ cells and higher diversity were found in long-lived than in aged donors. As age increased, TCR beta diversity per million T cells fell in a roughly linear fashion.

Worth noting for this clonotype: The antigen is unknown.

CDR1 and CDR2 (germline): SGHRS, YFSETQ. V was clipped by 4 bases and J by 4 bases, with 17 bases between them. The CDR3 runs 16 residues. The sample providers were healthy Caucasian people from Russia, aged about 6 to 90. A second about 7 to 11 cycle PCR used barcoded and J-beta primers. Each CDR3 protein gets one entry after TCRdb re-called the 5' RACE reads with MiXCR. The sample comprises under 950,000 distinct CDR3 sequences, about 20% of which are singletons, and 20% to 25% rests with the top ten. What was sequenced was blood. V usage is TRBV5-1 and J usage is TRBJ2-2; D is possibly TRBD1 or TRBD2 (5 bases each). The source is a man aged 65 to 79 in good health. CDR3 DNA sequence: TGCGCCAGCAGCGGGTCTGCACTTGGGGGCACCGGGGAGCTGTTTTTT. It yields the protein CASSGSALGGTGELFF.